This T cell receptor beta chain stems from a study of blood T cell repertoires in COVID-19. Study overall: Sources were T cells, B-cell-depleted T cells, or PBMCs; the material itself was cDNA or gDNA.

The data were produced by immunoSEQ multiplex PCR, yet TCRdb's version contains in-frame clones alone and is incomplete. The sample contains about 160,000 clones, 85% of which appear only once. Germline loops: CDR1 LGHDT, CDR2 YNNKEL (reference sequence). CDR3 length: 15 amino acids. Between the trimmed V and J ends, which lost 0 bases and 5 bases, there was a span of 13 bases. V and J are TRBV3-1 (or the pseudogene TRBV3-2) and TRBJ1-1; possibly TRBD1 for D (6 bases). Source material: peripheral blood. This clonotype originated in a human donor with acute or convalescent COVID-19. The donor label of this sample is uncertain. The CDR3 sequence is CASSQEYGGRTEAFF. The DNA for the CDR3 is TGTGCCAGCAGCCAAGAGTATGGGGGCAGGACTGAAGCTTTCTTT.